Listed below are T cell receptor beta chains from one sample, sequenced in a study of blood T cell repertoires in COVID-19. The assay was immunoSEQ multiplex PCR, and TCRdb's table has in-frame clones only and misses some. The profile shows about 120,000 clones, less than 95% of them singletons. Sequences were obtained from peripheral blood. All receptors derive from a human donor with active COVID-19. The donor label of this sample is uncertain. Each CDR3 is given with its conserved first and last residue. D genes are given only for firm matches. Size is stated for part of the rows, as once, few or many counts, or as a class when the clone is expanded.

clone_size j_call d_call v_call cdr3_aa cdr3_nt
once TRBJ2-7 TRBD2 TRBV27 CASSLAGGPRNEQYF TGTGCCAGCAGTTTGGCGGGGGGGCCGAGGAACGAGCAGTACTTC
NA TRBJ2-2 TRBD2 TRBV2 CASISGGAAGELFF TGTGCCAGCATAAGCGGGGGGGCCGCCGGGGAGCTGTTTTTT
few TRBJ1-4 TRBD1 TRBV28 CASRQGVEKLFF TGTGCCAGCCGACAGGGTGTTGAAAAACTGTTTTTT
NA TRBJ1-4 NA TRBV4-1 CASSQEGTRGGEKLFF TGCGCCAGCAGCCAAGAGGGGACCCGGGGAGGTGAAAAACTGTTTTTT
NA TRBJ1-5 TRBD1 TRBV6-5 CASRPTGDQPQHF TGTGCCAGCAGACCAACAGGGGACCAGCCCCAGCATTTT
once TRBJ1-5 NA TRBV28 CASRKSGSRSNQPQHF TGTGCCAGCAGAAAATCAGGCTCTCGAAGCAATCAGCCCCAGCATTTT
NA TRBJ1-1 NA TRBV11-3 CASSLGPTNTEAFF TGTGCCAGCAGCTTAGGGCCCACCAACACTGAAGCTTTCTTT
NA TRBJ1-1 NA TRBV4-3 CASSQESAGRSYEAFF TGCGCCAGCAGCCAAGAAAGTGCAGGGCGCTCATATGAAGCTTTCTTT
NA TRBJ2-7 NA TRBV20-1 CSASYNRYYEQYF TGCAGTGCTAGTTATAACAGGTACTACGAGCAGTACTTC
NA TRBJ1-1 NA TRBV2 CASSGDADRSLRTEAFF TGTGCCAGCAGTGGGGACGCCGACAGGAGTCTACGGACTGAAGCTTTCTTT
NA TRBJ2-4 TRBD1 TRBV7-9 CASSFARGTKNIQYF TGTGCCAGCAGCTTCGCCAGGGGGACCAAAAACATTCAGTACTTC
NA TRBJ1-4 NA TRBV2 CASSGMGGRYEKLFF TGTGCCAGCAGTGGAATGGGGGGGCGTTATGAAAAACTGTTTTTT
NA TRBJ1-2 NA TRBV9 CASSVATWGGEKYGYTF TGTGCCAGCAGCGTAGCTACTTGGGGCGGCGAGAAATATGGCTACACCTTC
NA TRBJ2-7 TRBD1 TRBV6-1 CASSERVPGQGGPYEQYF TGTGCCAGCAGTGAGAGGGTCCCGGGACAGGGGGGCCCCTACGAGCAGTACTTC
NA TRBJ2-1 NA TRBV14 CASSRGSGVINEQFF TGTGCCAGCAGCCGTGGATCAGGGGTGATCAATGAGCAGTTCTTC
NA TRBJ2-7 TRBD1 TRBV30 CAWSSGQGAMSYEQYF TGTGCCTGGAGTTCCGGACAGGGGGCGATGTCCTACGAGCAGTACTTC
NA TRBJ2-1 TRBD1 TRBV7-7 CASSQNRGNTYNEQFF TGTGCTAGCAGTCAAAACAGGGGTAATACTTACAATGAGCAGTTCTTC
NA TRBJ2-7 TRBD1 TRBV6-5 CASSRDRVHLEQYF TGTGCCAGCAGTAGGGACAGGGTCCACCTCGAGCAGTACTTC
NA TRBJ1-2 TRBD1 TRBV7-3 CASSQGQLRNYGYTF TGTGCCAGCAGCCAGGGACAGCTCCGGAACTATGGCTACACCTTC
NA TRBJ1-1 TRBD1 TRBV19 CGTGGNMNTEAFF TGTGGAACAGGGGGAAACATGAACACTGAAGCTTTCTTT
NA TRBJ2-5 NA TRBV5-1 CASSLGGRGGNQETQYF TGCGCCAGCAGCTTGGGGGGGCGCGGGGGAAACCAAGAGACCCAGTACTTC
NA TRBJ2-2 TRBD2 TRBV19 CASSIAGLAGANTGELFF TGTGCCAGTAGTATAGCGGGACTAGCGGGGGCCAACACCGGGGAGCTGTTTTTT
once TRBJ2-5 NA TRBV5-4 CASSLMGSQETQYF TGTGCCAGCAGCTTAATGGGGAGCCAAGAGACCCAGTACTTC
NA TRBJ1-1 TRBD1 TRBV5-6 CASNLFPGTENTEAFF TGTGCCAGCAACTTATTTCCTGGGACAGAAAACACTGAAGCTTTCTTT
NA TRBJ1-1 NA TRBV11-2 CASSFSSNEAFF TGTGCCAGCAGCTTCTCGTCTAATGAAGCTTTCTTT
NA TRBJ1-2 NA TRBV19 CASSPRKNRDYGYTF TGTGCCAGTAGTCCCCGTAAAAACAGGGACTATGGCTACACCTTC
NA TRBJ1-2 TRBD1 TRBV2 CASVAQGARSYGYTF TGTGCCAGCGTTGCACAGGGGGCGAGGAGCTATGGCTACACCTTC
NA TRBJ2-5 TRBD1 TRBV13 CASSSRGLGQGEETQYF TGTGCCAGCAGCTCCAGGGGCCTGGGACAGGGGGAAGAGACCCAGTACTTC
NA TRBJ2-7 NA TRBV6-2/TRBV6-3 CASSSRPTWDEQYF TGTGCCAGCAGTTCTAGACCAACGTGGGACGAGCAGTACTTC
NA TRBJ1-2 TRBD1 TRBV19 CASTPGLGTGQHGYTF TGTGCCAGTACTCCCGGATTGGGGACGGGACAGCATGGCTACACCTTC
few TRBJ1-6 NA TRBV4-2 CASSQGRQQPLHF TGTGCCAGCAGCCAAGGGAGACAGCAACCCCTCCACTTT
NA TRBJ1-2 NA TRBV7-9 CASSTDGGPGGYTF TGTGCCAGCAGCACTGACGGAGGCCCGGGCGGCTACACCTTC
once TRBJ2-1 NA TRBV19 CASSIFGDESSYNEQFF TGTGCCAGTAGTATTTTCGGGGATGAATCCTCCTACAATGAGCAGTTCTTC
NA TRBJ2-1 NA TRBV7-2 CASSKTRHEQFF TGTGCCAGCAGCAAGACTAGGCATGAGCAGTTCTTC
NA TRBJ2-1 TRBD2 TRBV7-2 CASSLVRGGYNEQFF TGTGCCAGCAGCTTAGTGAGGGGAGGGTACAATGAGCAGTTCTTC
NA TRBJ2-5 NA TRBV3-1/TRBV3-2 CASSQGGYGQETQYF TGTGCCAGCAGCCAAGGAGGGTACGGCCAAGAGACCCAGTACTTC
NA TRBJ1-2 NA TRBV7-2 CASSLTGQGMYGYTF TGTGCCAGCAGCTTAACAGGACAAGGGATGTATGGCTACACCTTC
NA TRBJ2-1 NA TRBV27 CASRLPTSNEQFF TGTGCCAGCCGTCTTCCGACTAGTAATGAGCAGTTCTTC
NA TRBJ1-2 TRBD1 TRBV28 CASKTTGVFYGYTF TGTGCCAGCAAAACGACAGGGGTCTTCTATGGCTACACCTTC
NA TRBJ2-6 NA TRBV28 CASKWTSGANVLTF TGTGCCAGCAAATGGACTTCTGGGGCCAACGTCCTGACTTTC
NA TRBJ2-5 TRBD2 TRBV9 CASSPNTGTSGQETQYF TGTGCCAGCAGCCCGAACACCGGGACTAGCGGCCAAGAGACCCAGTACTTC
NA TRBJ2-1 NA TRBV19 CATQGITEQFF TGTGCCACTCAGGGAATTACTGAGCAGTTCTTC
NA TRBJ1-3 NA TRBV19 CASSHRSGNTIYF TGTGCCAGTAGCCACCGCAGTGGAAACACCATATATTTT
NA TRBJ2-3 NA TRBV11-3 CASSLEYEGDTQYF TGTGCCAGCAGCTTAGAGTATGAGGGAGATACGCAGTATTTT
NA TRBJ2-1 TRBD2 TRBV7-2 CASSFSTTRGGYNEQFF TGTGCCAGCAGCTTCTCTACTACGCGGGGGGGATACAATGAGCAGTTCTTC
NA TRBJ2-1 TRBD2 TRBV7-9 CASRSGGSSYNEQFF TGTGCCAGCCGTAGCGGGGGGAGCTCCTACAATGAGCAGTTCTTC
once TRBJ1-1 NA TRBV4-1 CASSQGASSPLSQDTEAFF TGCGCCAGCAGCCAAGGCGCCAGCTCGCCCTTATCCCAGGACACTGAAGCTTTCTTT
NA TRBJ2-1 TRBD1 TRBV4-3 CASSQDSGGEQFF TGCGCCAGCAGCCAAGATTCAGGGGGTGAGCAGTTCTTC
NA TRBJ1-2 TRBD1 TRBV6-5 CATDRGLYGYTF TGTGCCACAGACAGGGGATTGTATGGCTACACCTTC
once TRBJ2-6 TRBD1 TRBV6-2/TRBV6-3 CASSYLVQRQGSFSGANVLTF TGTGCCAGCAGTTACTTAGTACAGCGACAGGGGTCGTTCTCTGGGGCCAACGTCCTGACTTTC